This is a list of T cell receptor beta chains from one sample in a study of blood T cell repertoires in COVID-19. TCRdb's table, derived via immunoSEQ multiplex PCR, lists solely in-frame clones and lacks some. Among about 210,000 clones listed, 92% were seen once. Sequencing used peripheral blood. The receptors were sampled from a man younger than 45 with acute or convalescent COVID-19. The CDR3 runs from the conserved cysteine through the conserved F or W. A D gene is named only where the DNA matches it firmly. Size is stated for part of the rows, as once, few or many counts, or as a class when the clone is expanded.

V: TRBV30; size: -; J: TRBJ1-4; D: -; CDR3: CAWSVGGVREKLFF; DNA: TGTGCCTGGAGTGTTGGGGGCGTGCGGGAAAAACTGTTTTTT
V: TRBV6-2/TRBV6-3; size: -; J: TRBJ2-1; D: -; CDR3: CASSYMDSYNEQFF; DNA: TGTGCCAGCAGTTACATGGACTCTTACAATGAGCAGTTCTTC
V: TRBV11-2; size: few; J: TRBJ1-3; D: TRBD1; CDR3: CASSSTRTGGNTIYF; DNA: TGTGCCAGCAGCTCTACCCGGACAGGGGGAAACACCATATATTTT
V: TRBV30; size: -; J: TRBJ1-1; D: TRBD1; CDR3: CAWTPGGYTEAFF; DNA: TGTGCCTGGACCCCAGGGGGCTACACTGAAGCTTTCTTT
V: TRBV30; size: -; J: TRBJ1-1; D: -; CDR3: CAWSVISDTEAFF; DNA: TGTGCCTGGAGTGTTATATCGGACACTGAAGCTTTCTTT
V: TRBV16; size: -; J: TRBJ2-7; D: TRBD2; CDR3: CASSPSGTTYEQYF; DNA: TGTGCCAGCAGCCCATCCGGGACTACCTACGAGCAGTACTTC
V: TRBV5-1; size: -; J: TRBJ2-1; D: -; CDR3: CASGPAPGNSYNEQFF; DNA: TGCGCCAGCGGCCCCGCCCCCGGGAACTCCTACAATGAGCAGTTCTTC
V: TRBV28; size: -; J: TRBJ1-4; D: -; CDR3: CASITRDIGKLFF; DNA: TGTGCCAGCATTACCCGGGACATTGGAAAACTGTTTTTT
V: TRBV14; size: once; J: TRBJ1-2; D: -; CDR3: CASSQSRGYGYTF; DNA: TGTGCCAGCAGCCAGTCCAGGGGCTATGGCTACACCTTC
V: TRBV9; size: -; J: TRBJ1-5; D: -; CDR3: CASSVDPGRQPQHF; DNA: TGTGCCAGCAGCGTAGACCCCGGTCGTCAGCCCCAGCATTTT
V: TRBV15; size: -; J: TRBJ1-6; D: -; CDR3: CATSRDRGDSPLHF; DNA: TGTGCCACCAGCAGAGACAGGGGAGATTCACCCCTCCACTTT
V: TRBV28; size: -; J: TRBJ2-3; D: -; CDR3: CASSRSRSTDTQYF; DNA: TGTGCCAGCAGTCGCTCGCGGAGCACAGATACGCAGTATTTT
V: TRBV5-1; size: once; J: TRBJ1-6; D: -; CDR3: CASSSGTSNSPLHF; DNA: TGCGCCAGCAGTTCCGGGACAAGTAATTCACCCCTCCACTTT
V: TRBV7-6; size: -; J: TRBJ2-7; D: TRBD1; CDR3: CASSPQGTGTYEQYF; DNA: TGTGCCAGCAGCCCGCAGGGGACAGGGACCTACGAGCAGTACTTC
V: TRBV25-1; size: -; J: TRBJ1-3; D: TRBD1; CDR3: CASSAGGSGNTIYF; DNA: TGTGCCAGCAGTGCAGGGGGCTCTGGAAACACCATATATTTT
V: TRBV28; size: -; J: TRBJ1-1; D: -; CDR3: CASSFLVGGSTEAFF; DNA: TGTGCCAGCAGTTTCCTTGTGGGCGGGAGCACTGAAGCTTTCTTT
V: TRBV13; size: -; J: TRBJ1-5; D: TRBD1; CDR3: CASSSSDRAEPQHF; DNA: TGTGCCAGCAGCTCTTCTGACAGGGCTGAGCCCCAGCATTTT
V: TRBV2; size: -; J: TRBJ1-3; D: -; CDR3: CASSESGVSTGNTIYF; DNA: TGTGCCAGCAGTGAATCCGGGGTATCAACTGGAAACACCATATATTTT
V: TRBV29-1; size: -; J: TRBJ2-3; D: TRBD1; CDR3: CSVIRDRSTDTQYF; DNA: TGCAGCGTTATCCGGGACAGGAGCACAGATACGCAGTATTTT
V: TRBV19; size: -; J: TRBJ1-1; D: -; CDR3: CASSILPVGAVWNTEAFF; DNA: TGTGCCAGTAGTATCCTCCCCGTTGGGGCTGTATGGAACACTGAAGCTTTCTTT
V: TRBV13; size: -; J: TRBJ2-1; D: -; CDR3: CASSFLSSYNEQFF; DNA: TGTGCCAGCAGCTTCTTGAGCTCCTACAATGAGCAGTTCTTC
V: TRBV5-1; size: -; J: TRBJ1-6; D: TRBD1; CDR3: CASSRQGATSYNSPLHF; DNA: TGCGCCAGCAGCAGACAGGGGGCGACCTCCTATAATTCACCCCTCCACTTT
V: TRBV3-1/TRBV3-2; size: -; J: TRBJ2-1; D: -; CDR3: CASSGAGWAMNEQFF; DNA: TGTGCCAGCAGCGGAGCGGGTTGGGCAATGAATGAGCAGTTCTTC
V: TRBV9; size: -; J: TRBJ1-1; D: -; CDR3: CASSVGSGMGTEAFF; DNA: TGTGCCAGCAGCGTAGGGTCAGGGATGGGCACTGAAGCTTTCTTT
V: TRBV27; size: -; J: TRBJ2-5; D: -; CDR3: CASRSGLQETQYF; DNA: TGTGCCAGCAGGTCGGGACTTCAAGAGACCCAGTACTTC
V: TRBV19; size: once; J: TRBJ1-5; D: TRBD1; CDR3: CASTLDRASNQPQHF; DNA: TGTGCCAGTACCTTAGACAGGGCAAGCAATCAGCCCCAGCATTTT
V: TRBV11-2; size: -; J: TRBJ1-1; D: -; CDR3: CASRGRTEAFF; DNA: TGTGCCAGCAGGGGGCGAACTGAAGCTTTCTTT
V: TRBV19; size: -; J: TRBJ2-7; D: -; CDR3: CASSMFLGPSEQYF; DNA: TGTGCCAGTAGTATGTTTCTGGGGCCTAGCGAGCAGTACTTC
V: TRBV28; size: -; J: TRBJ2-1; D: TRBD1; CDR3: CASSFYRGTYNEQFF; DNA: TGTGCCAGCAGTTTCTACAGGGGAACCTACAATGAGCAGTTCTTC
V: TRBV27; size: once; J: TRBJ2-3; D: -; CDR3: CASSFRGASIGDTQYF; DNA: TGTGCCAGCAGTTTTCGGGGGGCCTCTATTGGAGATACGCAGTATTTT
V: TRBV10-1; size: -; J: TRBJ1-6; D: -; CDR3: CASSAFSVGSPLHF; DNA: TGCGCCAGCAGTGCCTTCTCGGTCGGGTCACCCCTCCACTTT
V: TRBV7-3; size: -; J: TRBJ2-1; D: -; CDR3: CASSLICRGVGSEYEQFF; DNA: TGTGCCAGCAGCTTAATATGTCGAGGCGTTGGGAGTGAGTATGAGCAGTTCTTC
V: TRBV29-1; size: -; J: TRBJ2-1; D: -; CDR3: CSVVQVHEQFF; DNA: TGCAGCGTTGTACAGGTCCACGAGCAGTTCTTC
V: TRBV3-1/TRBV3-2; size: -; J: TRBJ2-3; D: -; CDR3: CASSQASGIRDTDTQYF; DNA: TGTGCCAGCAGCCAAGCCTCCGGGATCCGGGACACAGATACGCAGTATTTT
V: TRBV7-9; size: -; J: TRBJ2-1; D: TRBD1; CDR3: CASSLVGGEQFF; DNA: TGTGCCAGCAGCTTAGTAGGGGGCGAGCAGTTCTTC
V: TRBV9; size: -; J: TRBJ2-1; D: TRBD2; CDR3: CASSGPGLAGVNEQFF; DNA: TGTGCCAGCAGCGGACCTGGACTAGCGGGAGTAAATGAGCAGTTCTTC
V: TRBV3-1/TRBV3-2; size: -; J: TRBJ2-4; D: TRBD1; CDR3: CASSQEPGQGTHF; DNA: TGTGCCAGCAGCCAAGAGCCGGGACAGGGAACACACTTC
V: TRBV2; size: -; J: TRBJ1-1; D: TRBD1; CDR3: CASRGQLNTEAFF; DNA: TGTGCCAGCAGGGGACAGCTGAACACTGAAGCTTTCTTT
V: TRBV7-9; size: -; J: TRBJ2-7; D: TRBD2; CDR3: CASSPGTTDEQYF; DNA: TGTGCCAGCAGCCCCGGGACTACCGACGAGCAGTACTTC
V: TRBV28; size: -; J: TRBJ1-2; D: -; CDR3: CASLPHLSDYGYTF; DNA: TGTGCCAGCTTACCCCACCTATCCGACTATGGCTACACCTTC
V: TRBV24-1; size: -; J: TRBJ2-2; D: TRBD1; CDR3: CATSEAGTGPYGELFF; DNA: TGTGCCACCAGTGAGGCCGGGACAGGGCCTTACGGGGAGCTGTTTTTT
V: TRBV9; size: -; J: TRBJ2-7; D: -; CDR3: CASSDGNSYEQYF; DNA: TGTGCCAGTAGTGACGGGAACTCCTACGAGCAGTACTTC
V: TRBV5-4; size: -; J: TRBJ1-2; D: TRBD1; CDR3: CASSLPGGYGYTF; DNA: TGTGCCAGCAGCTTGCCAGGGGGCTATGGCTACACCTTC
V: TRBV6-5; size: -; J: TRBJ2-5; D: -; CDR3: CASRISGVGETQYF; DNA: TGTGCCAGCAGGATTTCAGGGGTGGGAGAGACCCAGTACTTC
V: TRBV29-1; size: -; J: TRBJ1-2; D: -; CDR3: CSVVRSYGYTF; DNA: TGCAGCGTTGTTCGGAGCTATGGCTACACCTTC
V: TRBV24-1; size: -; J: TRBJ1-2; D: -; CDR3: CATSDLNSNYGYTF; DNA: TGTGCCACCAGTGATTTGAACTCTAACTATGGCTACACCTTC
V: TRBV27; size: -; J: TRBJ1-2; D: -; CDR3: CASSQTENYGYTF; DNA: TGTGCCAGCAGTCAGACAGAAAACTATGGCTACACCTTC
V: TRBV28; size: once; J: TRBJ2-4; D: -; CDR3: CASSSSATRAKNIQYF; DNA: TGTGCCAGCAGTTCGTCTGCTACTAGAGCCAAAAACATTCAGTACTTC
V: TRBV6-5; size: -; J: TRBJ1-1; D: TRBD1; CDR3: CASSTDRVLNTEAFF; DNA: TGTGCCAGCAGTACCGACAGGGTCTTGAACACTGAAGCTTTCTTT
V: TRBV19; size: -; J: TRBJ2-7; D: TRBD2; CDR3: CASSPRTSGVYEQYF; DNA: TGTGCCAGTAGTCCTCGGACTAGCGGGGTGTACGAGCAGTACTTC
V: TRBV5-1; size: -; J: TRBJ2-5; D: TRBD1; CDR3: CASSLDRGLETQYF; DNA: TGCGCCAGCAGCTTGGACAGGGGGCTAGAGACCCAGTACTTC
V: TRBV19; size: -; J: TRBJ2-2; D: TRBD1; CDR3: CASSIVSLGQIFANTGELFF; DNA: TGTGCCAGTAGTATCGTCTCTCTGGGACAGATTTTTGCGAACACCGGGGAGCTGTTTTTT
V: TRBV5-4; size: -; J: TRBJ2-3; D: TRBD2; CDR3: CASSPQGTSRSTDTQYF; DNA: TGTGCCAGCAGCCCTCAAGGGACTAGCCGAAGCACAGATACGCAGTATTTT
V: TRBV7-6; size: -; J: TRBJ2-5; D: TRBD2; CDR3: CASSPGLASLETQYF; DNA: TGTGCCAGCAGCCCAGGACTAGCCAGCCTGGAGACCCAGTACTTC
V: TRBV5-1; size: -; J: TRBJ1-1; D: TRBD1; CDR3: CAGRQGWNTEAFF; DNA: TGCGCCGGCCGACAGGGATGGAACACTGAAGCTTTCTTT
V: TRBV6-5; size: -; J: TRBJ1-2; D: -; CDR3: CASSDGQRNYGYTF; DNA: TGTGCCAGCAGCGACGGACAACGGAACTATGGCTACACCTTC
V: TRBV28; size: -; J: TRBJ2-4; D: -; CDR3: CASSLVSSGLAKNIQYF; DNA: TGTGCCAGCAGTTTAGTAAGTTCGGGACTAGCCAAAAACATTCAGTACTTC
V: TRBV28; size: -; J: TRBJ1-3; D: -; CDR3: CASSSPLSGNTIYF; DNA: TGTGCCAGCAGTTCCCCTCTATCTGGAAACACCATATATTTT
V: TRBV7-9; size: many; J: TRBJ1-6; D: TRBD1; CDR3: CASSPGQASSPLHF; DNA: TGTGCCAGCAGCCCGGGACAGGCCAGTTCACCCCTCCACTTT
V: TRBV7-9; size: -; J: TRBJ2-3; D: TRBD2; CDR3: CASSLLIAGNTDTQYF; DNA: TGTGCCAGCAGCTTATTAATAGCGGGAAACACAGATACGCAGTATTTT